This T cell receptor beta chain emerged from a study of CD8 T cells in Susac syndrome. RNA totalling roughly 0.45 to 1 ug underwent reverse transcription with random hexamers. TCRdb used MiXCR to reprocess the immunoSEQ multiplex PCR reads, holding one entry per CDR3 protein. This sample has over 120,000 distinct CDR3 sequences, with 94% found just once. Germline CDR1 SNHLY, CDR2 FYNNEI. The CDR3 is made up of 13 amino acids. The sequenced sample consisted of CD4+ T cells from PBMCs. This receptor was identified in a human donor in good health. The rearrangement joins TRBV2 to TRBJ2-7, with 10 nucleotides matching TRBD1. CDR3 sequence (DNA): TGTGTGACCGGGACAGGGGCCTCCTACGAGCAGTACTTC. It specifies CVTGTGASYEQYF.